This passage covers 18 T cell receptor beta chains from one sample sequenced in a study of PD-L1 blockade in urothelial cancer. Sample time point: pretreatment peripheral blood. Only in-frame clones appear in the TCRdb table, and some are missing; sequencing was by immunoSEQ multiplex PCR. The sample holds around 100,000 clones; over 75% are singletons and the top ten take about 2%. The starting material was PBMCs, obtained around atezolizumab (anti-PD-L1) treatment. The source of these receptors is a man in his 60s with urothelial cancer.

The chain recombines TRBV12-5 with TRBJ2-2, with D possibly TRBD1 on 5 matching bases. This CDR3 region has 14 residues. V was shortened by 5 bases and J by 5 bases, with 12 bases between the two germline ends. From germline, CDR1 is LGHNT and CDR2 FRNRAP. CDR3: CASGLGHITGELFF. The CDR3 DNA reads TGTGCTAGTGGTCTCGGACACATTACCGGGGAGCTGTTTTTT. The whole variable domain, remainder taken from reference TRBV12-5 and TRBJ2-2, is DARVTQTPRHKVTEMGQEVTMRCQPILGHNTVFWYRQTMMQGLELLAYFRNRAPLDDSGMPKDRFSAEMPDATLATLKIQPSEPRDSAVYFCASGLGHITGELFFGEGSRLTVL.

This clone was seen a few times. The chain carries TRBV6-6 and TRBJ2-1; 7 bases are shared with TRBD2. The germline V gene encodes CDR1 MNHNY and CDR2 SVGAGI (reference sequence). This CDR3 has 14 residues. The ends lost 4 bases at V and 2 bases at J; junction bases unmatched: 2. CDR3 amino acids: CASSSSGPYNEQFF. DNA for the CDR3: TGTGCCAGCAGTTCTAGCGGCCCCTACAATGAGCAGTTCTTC.

The chain has TRBV6-5 and TRBJ2-3, with TRBD2 identical over 12 bases. Per germline, CDR1 MNHEY and CDR2 SVGAGI. The ends lost 5 bases at V and 10 bases at J; junction bases unmatched: 4. There are 13 residues in the CDR3. As DNA, the CDR3 is TGTGCCAGCAGTAGGCTAGCGGGAGGGCCGCAGTATTTT. Translating it yields CASSRLAGGPQYF.

V usage is TRBV5-1 and J usage is TRBJ2-2, with 9 bases matching TRBD2. The CDR3 runs 17 residues. Germline V gene data show CDR1 as SGHRS and CDR2 as YFSETQ. J gave up 5 bases and V 0 bases, and 8 bases lay outside the gene matches. The CDR3 coding sequence is TGCGCCAGCAGCTTGGTCGTTGCGGGGGGGCTTACCGGGGAGCTGTTTTTT. Protein: CASSLVVAGGLTGELFF.

The chain recombines TRBV5-4 with TRBJ2-3; TRBD2 matches at 13 bases. The germline CDR1 and CDR2 sequences are SGHNT and YYREEE (reference sequence). Trimming cost V 3 bases and J 5 bases; bases outside gene matches: 6. The CDR3 sequence is 16 residues long. The CDR3: CASSSLAGGQGDTQYF. The CDR3 DNA reads TGTGCCAGCAGCTCACTAGCGGGGGGGCAGGGAGATACGCAGTATTTT.

The chain carries TRBV5-1 and TRBJ1-2; TRBD1 matches 10 bases. The CDR3 is made up of 14 amino acids. V dropped 4 bases and J dropped 4; count of bases not matched to a gene: 4. The germline CDR1 and CDR2 sequences are SGHRS and YFSETQ. The CDR3 DNA reads TGCGCCAGCAGCGAACGGACAGGGGGCTATGGCTACACCTTC. Its protein is CASSERTGGYGYTF. The whole variable domain, filled in from reference TRBV5-1 and TRBJ1-2, reads KAGVTQTPRYLIKTRGQQVTLSCSPISGHRSVSWYQQTPGQGLQFLFEYFSETQRNKGNFPGRFSGRQFSNSRSEMNVSTLELGDSALYLCASSERTGGYGYTFGSGTRLTVV.

Points on this clone: The same CDR3 is also encoded by other DNA sequences in this sample. This rearrangement joins TRBV11-2 to TRBJ1-5; D perhaps matches TRBD1 (5 bases). The CDR3 is made up of 14 amino acids. Germline V lookup: CDR1 SGHAT, CDR2 FQNNGV. Trimming took 3 bases from V and 2 from J, leaving 8 bases between them. The CDR3 DNA sequence: TGTGCCAGCAGCTTGGGGACTGGCAATCAGCCCCAGCATTTT. As protein: CASSLGTGNQPQHF.

Worth noting for this clone: A much bigger clone sits one base away, suggesting this may be a read error. Other DNA sequences in the same sample also yield this CDR3. The chain employs TRBV28 and TRBJ2-2; 7 bases are a match to TRBD1. Germline CDR1 MDHEN, CDR2 SYDVKM. The V and J ends lost 3 bases and 7 bases, in that order; junction bases with no gene match: 8. This CDR3 region has 15 residues. The CDR3 DNA reads TGTGCCAGCAGTTTCAGGGGTAGGGGGCGCGGGGAGCTGTTTTTT. Its translation: CASSFRGRGRGELFF. The entire variable domain, with the rest obtained from reference TRBV28 and TRBJ2-2, is as follows: DVKVTQSSRYLVKRTGEKVFLECVQDMDHENMFWYRQDPGLGLRLIYFSYDVKMKEKGDIPEGYSVSREKKERFSLILESASTNQTSMYLCASSFRGRGRGELFFGEGSRLTVL.

The V and J genes are TRBV29-1 and TRBJ2-5; possible D gene TRBD2, 5 bases. Deletions cut 6 bases from V and 5 bases from J, with 16 bases between. The CDR3 is 13 residues long. CDR1 and CDR2 from the germline V gene are SQVTM and ANQGSEA. CDR3 region: CSVSGVGGETQYF. In nucleotides, the CDR3 is TGCAGCGTGTCCGGCGTCGGCGGGGAGACCCAGTACTTC.

This chain connects TRBV5-6 to TRBJ2-7; 8 nucleotides align to TRBD1. This CDR3 is 13 amino acids long. Germline V gene data show CDR1 as SGHDT and CDR2 as YYEEEE. With V trimmed by 4 bases and J by 5 bases, 5 bases remained unmatched. The CDR3: CASSPTGDHEQYF. In nucleotides, the CDR3 is TGTGCCAGCAGCCCGACAGGGGACCACGAGCAGTACTTC.

J is TRBJ2-6 and V is TRBV5-4; 9 bases line up with TRBD1. The CDR3 has 16 residues. With 4 bases clipped from V and 4 bases from J, the junction kept 6 bases outside the gene matches. CDR1 is SGHNT, CDR2 YYREEE, per germline (reference sequence). In DNA, the CDR3 is TGTGCCAGCAGCCCCGGACAGGGGAGGGGGGCCAACGTCCTGACTTTC. Translating gives CASSPGQGRGANVLTF.

The rearrangement uses TRBV9 and TRBJ2-2; the match to TRBD2 covers 12 bases. Looked up from germline, CDR1 is SGDLS and CDR2 is YYNGEE. The CDR3 extends over 17 amino acids. The V gene end was trimmed by 0 bases and the J gene end by 4 bases; junction bases not matched to a gene: 4. The CDR3 nucleotides read TGTGCCAGCAGCGTAGCTCGACTAGCGGGGGCCACCGGGGAGCTGTTTTTT. Encoded protein: CASSVARLAGATGELFF.

This clone was seen once. The DNA for the CDR3 is TGTGCCAGCAGCTTGCCCCAGGGAGGGAGACGGACCCAGTACTTC. It specifies CASSLPQGGRRTQYF. This chain connects TRBV5-6 to TRBJ2-5, with 7 bases that match TRBD2. The ends lost 1 base at V and 7 bases at J; junction bases unmatched: 10. Germline V gives CDR1 SGHDT, CDR2 YYEEEE. This CDR3 has 15 amino acids. Based on the CDR3 plus reference TRBV5-6 and TRBJ2-5, the full variable domain is DAGVTQSPTHLIKTRGQQVTLRCSPKSGHDTVSWYQQALGQGPQFIFQYYEEEERQRGNFPDRFSGHQFPNYSSELNVNALLLGDSALYLCASSLPQGGRRTQYFGPGTRLLVL.

The chain has TRBV6-5 and TRBJ2-7, with TRBD2 as a possible D gene (5 bases). The CDR3 has 14 amino acids. Trimming pared 6 bases from V and 0 bases from J, leaving 12 bases between. CDR1 is MNHEY and CDR2 is SVGAGI in the germline V gene. The chain's CDR3 is CASRPPAASYEQYF. The DNA for the CDR3 is TGTGCCAGCAGGCCCCCAGCGGCCTCCTACGAGCAGTACTTC.

In the case of this clone: An end of the junction does not agree with germline; a read error may underlie this. This chain joins TRBV20-1 and TRBJ2-5; D is unclear. The CDR3 totals 11 residues. Germline CDR1 is DFQATT and CDR2 is SNEGSKA (reference sequence). The DNA of the CDR3 is TGCAGTGCCCAAAACCAGGAGACCCAGTACTTC. It yields the protein CSAQNQETQYF.

V usage is TRBV13 and J usage is TRBJ1-6; 7 positions match TRBD1. CDR1 and CDR2 (germline): PRHDT, FYEKMQ (reference sequence). This CDR3 is built from 15 residues. V was clipped by 3 bases and J by 14 bases; unmatched bases: 13. The CDR3 region has the DNA TGTGCCAGCAGCTTCCCGGGACAGCGGCAGGAGGCCCTCCACTTT. It is translated as CASSFPGQRQEALHF. The full variable domain, rest sourced from reference TRBV13 and TRBJ1-6, is AAGVIQSPRHLIKEKRETATLKCYPIPRHDTVYWYQQGPGQDPQFLISFYEKMQSDKGSIPDRFSAQQFSDYHSELNMSSLELGDSALYFCASSFPGQRQEALHFGNGTRLTVT.

The CDR3 nucleotides read TGTGCCAGCAGTCGACAGGATGATAGCACAGATACGCAGTATTTT. Amino acid sequence: CASSRQDDSTDTQYF. The chain combines TRBV28 with TRBJ2-3; weak D call: TRBD1 (6 bases). The CDR3 has 15 residues. The V end was cut by 5 bases, the J end by 0 bases, with 12 bases between. Looked up from germline, CDR1 is MDHEN and CDR2 is SYDVKM.

This chain links TRBV18 with TRBJ2-5; tentatively, D is TRBD2 (6 bases). This CDR3 is 14 amino acids long. Trimming shortened V by 3 bases and J by 4 bases, and 12 bases separated the two germline ends. Germline loops: CDR1 KGHSH, CDR2 LQKENI. CDR3 coding DNA: TGTGCCAGCTCACCTGCGGGATCGCGAGAGACCCAGTACTTC. As protein: CASSPAGSRETQYF.